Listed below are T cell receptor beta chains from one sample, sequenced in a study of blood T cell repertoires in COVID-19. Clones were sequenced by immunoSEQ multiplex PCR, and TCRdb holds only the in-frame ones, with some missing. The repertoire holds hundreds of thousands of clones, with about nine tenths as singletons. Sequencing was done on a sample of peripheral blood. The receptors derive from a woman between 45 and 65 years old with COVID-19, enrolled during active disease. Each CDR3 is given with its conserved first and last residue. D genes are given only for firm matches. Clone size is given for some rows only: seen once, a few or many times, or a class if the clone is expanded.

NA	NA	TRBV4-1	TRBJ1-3	CASSQEGQTGNTIYF	TGCGCCAGCAGCCAAGAAGGACAGACTGGAAACACCATATATTTT
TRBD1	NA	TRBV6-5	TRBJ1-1	CASHRDRIWTEAFF	TGTGCCAGCCATAGGGACAGGATTTGGACTGAAGCTTTCTTT
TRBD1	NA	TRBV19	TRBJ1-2	CASSIASTGSGRGYTF	TGTGCCAGTAGTATAGCATCGACAGGGTCCGGTCGGGGCTACACCTTC
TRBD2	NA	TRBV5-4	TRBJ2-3	CASSFASGSRADTQYF	TGTGCCAGCAGCTTCGCTAGCGGGAGTAGGGCAGATACGCAGTATTTT
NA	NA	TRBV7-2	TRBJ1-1	CASSFQTGMNTEAFF	TGTGCCAGCAGCTTTCAGACGGGTATGAACACTGAAGCTTTCTTT
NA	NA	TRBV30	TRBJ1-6	CAWSHRDSSSYNSPLHF	TGTGCCTGGAGTCACCGGGATTCCAGCTCCTATAATTCACCCCTCCACTTT
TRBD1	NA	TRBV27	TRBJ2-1	CASTLRPGQRLNEQFF	TGTGCCAGCACCCTACGACCGGGACAGAGACTCAATGAGCAGTTCTTC
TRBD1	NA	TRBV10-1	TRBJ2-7	CASSESQGRHEQYF	TGCGCCAGCAGTGAGTCACAGGGGCGGCACGAGCAGTACTTC
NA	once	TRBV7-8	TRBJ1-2	CASSLVPESYGYTF	TGTGCCAGCAGCTTAGTTCCTGAGAGCTATGGCTACACCTTC
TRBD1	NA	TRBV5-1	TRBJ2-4	CASSYGTGTKNIQYF	TGCGCCAGCAGCTACGGGACAGGGACCAAAAACATTCAGTACTTC
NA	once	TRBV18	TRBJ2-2	CASSPSQPPGELFF	TGTGCCAGCTCACCATCACAGCCCCCCGGGGAGCTGTTTTTT
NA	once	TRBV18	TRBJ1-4	CASSPDLAGSNEKLFF	TGTGCCAGCTCACCTGACCTGGCAGGTTCTAATGAAAAACTGTTTTTT
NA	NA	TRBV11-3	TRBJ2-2	CASTVGGGSTGELFF	TGTGCCAGTACCGTTGGGGGAGGTTCAACCGGGGAGCTGTTTTTT
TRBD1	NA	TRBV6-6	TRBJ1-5	CASSPRDREGNQPQHF	TGTGCCAGCAGTCCCCGGGACAGGGAGGGCAATCAGCCCCAGCATTTT
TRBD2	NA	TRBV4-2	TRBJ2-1	CASSQVSSGPYNEQFF	TGTGCCAGCAGCCAAGTGTCTAGCGGACCCTACAATGAGCAGTTCTTC
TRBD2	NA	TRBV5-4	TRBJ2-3	CASSPGLAGAADTQYF	TGTGCCAGCAGCCCAGGACTAGCGGGAGCAGCAGATACGCAGTATTTT
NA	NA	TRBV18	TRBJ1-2	CASSPKQGTYGYTF	TGTGCCAGCTCACCAAAACAGGGCACCTATGGCTACACCTTC
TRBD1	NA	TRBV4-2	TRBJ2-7	CASSQPGQGSYEQYF	TGTGCCAGCAGCCAACCGGGACAGGGATCCTACGAGCAGTACTTC
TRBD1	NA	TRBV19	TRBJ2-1	CASSIARTGGNEQFF	TGTGCCAGTAGTATAGCCAGGACAGGGGGCAATGAGCAGTTCTTC
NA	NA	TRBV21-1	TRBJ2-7	CASSKDPSEFLSSYEQYF	TGTGCCAGCAGCAAAGACCCCTCAGAATTCTTAAGCTCCTACGAGCAGTACTTC
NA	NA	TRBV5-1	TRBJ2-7	CASRFLHGEQYF	TGCGCCAGCAGATTTCTTCACGGGGAGCAGTACTTC
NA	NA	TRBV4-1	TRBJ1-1	CASSPTGGGAFF	TGCGCCAGCAGCCCAACGGGGGGGGGAGCTTTCTTT
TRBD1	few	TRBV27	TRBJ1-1	CASSLYGRGHTEAFF	TGTGCCAGCAGTTTATACGGCAGGGGGCACACTGAAGCTTTCTTT
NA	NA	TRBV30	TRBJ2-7	CAWTYSYEQYF	TGTGCCTGGACCTACTCCTACGAGCAGTACTTC
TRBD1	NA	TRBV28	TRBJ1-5	CASSPDRGGPSNQPQHF	TGTGCCAGCAGTCCGGACAGGGGGGGGCCTAGCAATCAGCCCCAGCATTTT
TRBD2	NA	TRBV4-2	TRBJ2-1	CASSQGGQTSGSFGEQFF	TGTGCCAGCAGCCAAGGGGGCCAGACTAGCGGGAGTTTTGGTGAGCAGTTCTTC
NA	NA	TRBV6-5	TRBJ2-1	CASSLDRNNEQFF	TGTGCCAGCAGTCTGGACAGAAACAATGAGCAGTTCTTC
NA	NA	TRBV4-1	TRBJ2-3	CASSQDSAVQGFTDTQYF	TGCGCCAGCAGCCAAGATTCTGCTGTGCAGGGATTTACGGATACGCAGTATTTT
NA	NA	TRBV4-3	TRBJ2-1	CASSQEGPFNEQFF	TGCGCCAGCAGCCAAGAGGGGCCTTTCAATGAGCAGTTCTTC
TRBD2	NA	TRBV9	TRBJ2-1	CASSDQAGVSYNEQFF	TGTGCCAGCAGCGATCAAGCGGGAGTCTCCTACAATGAGCAGTTCTTC
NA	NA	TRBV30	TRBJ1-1	CAWTSGTLIRTEAFF	TGTGCCTGGACGTCGGGGACACTTATCCGGACTGAAGCTTTCTTT
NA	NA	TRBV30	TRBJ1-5	CAWSMTRSNQPQHF	TGTGCCTGGAGTATGACAAGGTCAAATCAGCCCCAGCATTTT
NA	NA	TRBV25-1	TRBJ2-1	CASSGIPSYYNEQFF	TGTGCCAGCAGTGGTATCCCTAGCTACTACAATGAGCAGTTCTTC
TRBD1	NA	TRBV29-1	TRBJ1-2	CSVELPGQGNYGYTF	TGCAGCGTTGAATTGCCGGGACAGGGGAACTATGGCTACACCTTC
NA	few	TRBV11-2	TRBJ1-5	CASSLVGGAQHF	TGTGCCAGCAGCTTAGTCGGGGGGGCTCAGCATTTT
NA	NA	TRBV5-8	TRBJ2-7	CASRAPGLQTGTEGF	TGTGCCAGCAGGGCGCCGGGACTCCAAACCGGGACCGAAGGCTTC
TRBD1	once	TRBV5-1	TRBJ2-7	CASSRGQGAYEQYF	TGCGCCAGCAGCCGGGGACAGGGCGCCTACGAGCAGTACTTC
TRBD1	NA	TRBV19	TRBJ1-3	CASSMGVRGLSGNTIYF	TGTGCCAGTAGTATGGGTGTCAGGGGGCTTTCTGGAAACACCATATATTTT
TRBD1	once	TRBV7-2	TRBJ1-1	CASSFLTGQGGTEAFF	TGTGCCAGCAGCTTTCTTACGGGACAGGGAGGCACTGAAGCTTTCTTT
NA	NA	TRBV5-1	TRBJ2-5	CASRPQGLGETQYF	TGCGCCAGCAGACCCCAGGGGTTAGGAGAGACCCAGTACTTC
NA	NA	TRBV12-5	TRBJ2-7	CASGLATGYEQYF	TGTGCTAGTGGTTTGGCCACAGGGTACGAGCAGTACTTC
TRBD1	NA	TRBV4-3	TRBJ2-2	CASSQDLAGGATGELFF	TGCGCCAGCAGCCAAGACTTGGCAGGGGGCGCCACCGGGGAGCTGTTTTTT
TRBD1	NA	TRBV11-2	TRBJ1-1	CASSLNRGTEAFF	TGTGCCAGCAGCTTAAACAGGGGGACTGAAGCTTTCTTT
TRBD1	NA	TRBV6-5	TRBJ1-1	CASSSGTGNVEAFF	TGTGCCAGCAGTTCCGGGACAGGGAACGTTGAAGCTTTCTTT
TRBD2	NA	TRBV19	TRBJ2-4	CASSGTSGGAGKNIQYF	TGTGCCAGTTCCGGGACTAGCGGTGGGGCGGGCAAAAACATTCAGTACTTC
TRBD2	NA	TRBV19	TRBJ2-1	CASSSSGSFWQFF	TGTGCCAGTAGTTCTAGCGGGAGTTTTTGGCAGTTCTTC
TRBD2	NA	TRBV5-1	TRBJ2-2	CASSAKPGTSGMLVTGELFF	TGCGCCAGCAGCGCGAAACCCGGGACTAGCGGGATGTTGGTCACCGGGGAGCTGTTTTTT
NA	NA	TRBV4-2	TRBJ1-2	CASSHGNNYGYTF	TGTGCCAGCAGCCACGGGAACAACTATGGCTACACCTTC